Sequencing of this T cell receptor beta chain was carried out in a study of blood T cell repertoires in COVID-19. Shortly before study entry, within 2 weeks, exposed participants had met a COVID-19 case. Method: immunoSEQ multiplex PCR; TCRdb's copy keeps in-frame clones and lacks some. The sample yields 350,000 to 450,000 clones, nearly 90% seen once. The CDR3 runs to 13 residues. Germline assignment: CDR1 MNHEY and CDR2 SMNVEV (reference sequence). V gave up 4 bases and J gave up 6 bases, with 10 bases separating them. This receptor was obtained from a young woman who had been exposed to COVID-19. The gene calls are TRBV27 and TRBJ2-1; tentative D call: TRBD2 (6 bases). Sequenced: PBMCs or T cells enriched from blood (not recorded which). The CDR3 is CASSSFGGNEQFF. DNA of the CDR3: TGTGCCAGCAGTTCGTTCGGGGGCAATGAGCAGTTCTTC.